This T cell receptor beta chain was found in a study of blood T cell repertoires in COVID-19. Losses at the gene ends were 6 bases for V and 4 bases for J; bases not matched to a gene: 8. This CDR3 comprises 17 residues. Germline V gene sequence: CDR1 ENHRY, CDR2 SYGVKD. Method: immunoSEQ multiplex PCR; TCRdb's copy keeps in-frame clones and lacks some. This sample has 250,000 to 350,000 clones; 89% occur once, and the top ten carry around 12%. Sequenced input: peripheral blood. The chain carries TRBV10-3 and TRBJ2-1, with 14 bases fitting TRBD2. The TCR comes from a woman aged 55-69 years with acute or convalescent COVID-19. This CDR3 reads CAISGTSGRSGYNEQFF. CDR3 bases: TGTGCCATCAGCGGGACTAGCGGGAGAAGTGGGTACAATGAGCAGTTCTTC.